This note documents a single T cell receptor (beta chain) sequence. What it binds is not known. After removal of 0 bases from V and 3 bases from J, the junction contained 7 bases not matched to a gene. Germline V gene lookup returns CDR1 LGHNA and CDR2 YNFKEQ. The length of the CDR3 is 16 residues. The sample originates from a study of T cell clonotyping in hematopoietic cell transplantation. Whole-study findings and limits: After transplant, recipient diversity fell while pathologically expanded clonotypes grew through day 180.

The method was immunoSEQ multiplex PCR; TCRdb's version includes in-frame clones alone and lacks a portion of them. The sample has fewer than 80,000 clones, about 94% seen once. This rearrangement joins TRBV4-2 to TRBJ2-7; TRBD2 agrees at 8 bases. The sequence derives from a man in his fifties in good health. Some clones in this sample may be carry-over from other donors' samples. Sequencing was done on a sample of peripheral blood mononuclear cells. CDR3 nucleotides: TGTGCCAGCAGCCAAGAGTCCGGCGGGAGGAACTACGAGCAGTACTTC. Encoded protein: CASSQESGGRNYEQYF.